These 9 T cell receptor beta chains came from one sample sequenced in a study of blood T cell repertoires in COVID-19. TCRdb's copy holds only in-frame clones and misses some; the assay was immunoSEQ multiplex PCR. The sample yields hundreds of thousands of clones, 85% to 90% seen once. The sequenced material came from PBMCs or T cells enriched from blood (not recorded which). These receptors were collected from a woman aged 50 to 60 who had recovered from COVID-19.

CDR3 in amino acids: CASSQGLVGDTQYF. The CDR3 region has the DNA TGTGCCAGCAGCCAAGGACTAGTCGGAGATACGCAGTATTTT. The chain couples TRBV9 to TRBJ2-3, with 7 bases that match TRBD2. Germline V lookup: CDR1 SGDLS, CDR2 YYNGEE. This CDR3 is 14 amino acids long. V dropped 4 bases and J dropped 5; count of bases not matched to a gene: 7.

This clone was counted only a few times. DNA of the CDR3: TGTGCCAGTAGTTCCTCTCCTGGGACAGGGATGGAGACCCAGTACTTC. This sequence encodes CASSSSPGTGMETQYF. The genes are TRBV19 and TRBJ2-5; 9 nucleotides match TRBD1. Germline V CDR1 and CDR2: LNHDA, SQIVND (reference sequence). CDR3 length: 16 amino acids. V shed 5 bases, J shed 5 bases, and the junction held 12 bases outside the gene matches.

Only one count was recorded for this clone. The rearrangement links TRBV19 to TRBJ2-2; possibly TRBD1 for D (5 bases). V dropped 7 bases and J dropped 6 bases, with 15 bases sitting between them. CDR3 length equals 14 residues. Germline lookup yields CDR1 LNHDA and CDR2 SQIVND (reference sequence). The CDR3 DNA sequence: TGTGCCAGTAAGGACACCTACCTCTCCGGGGAGCTGTTTTTT. Protein: CASKDTYLSGELFF.

The chain carries TRBV3-1 (or the pseudogene TRBV3-2) and TRBJ2-5; the D gene is possibly TRBD2 (6 bases). The CDR3 consists of 14 residues. CDR1 is LGHDT and CDR2 is YNNKEL in the germline V gene (reference sequence). Trimming took 7 bases from V and 3 from J, leaving 15 bases between them. The CDR3 loop reads CASTPRELKETQYF. The CDR3 bases are TGTGCCAGCACCCCACGGGAGTTAAAAGAGACCCAGTACTTC.

The V gene is TRBV18, the J gene TRBJ1-2; tentative D call: TRBD1 (6 bases). With 2 bases removed from V and 12 bases from J, the gap between germline ends came to 19 bases. From germline, CDR1 is KGHSH and CDR2 LQKENI. The CDR3 totals 14 residues. The CDR3 sequence is CASSPTQGTQGHTF. The CDR3 DNA sequence: TGTGCCAGCTCACCAACCCAGGGCACCCAGGGGCACACCTTC.

This clone appeared a single time. The rearrangement links TRBV18 to TRBJ2-1, with 9 bases matching TRBD1. CDR3 size: 16 residues. CDR1 KGHSH and CDR2 LQKENI come from the germline V gene. V trimming: 1 base; J trimming: 2 bases; junction bases outside the gene matches: 3. CDR3 coding DNA: TGTGCCAGCTCACCACGGCGGGACAGGGCCTACAATGAGCAGTTCTTC. Amino acid sequence: CASSPRRDRAYNEQFF. The full variable domain, rest sourced from reference TRBV18 and TRBJ2-1, is NAGVMQNPRHLVRRRGQEARLRCSPMKGHSHVYWYRQLPEEGLKFMVYLQKENIIDESGMPKERFSAEFPKEGPSILRIQQVVRGDSAAYFCASSPRRDRAYNEQFFGPGTRLTVL.

The sample holds one count of this clone. The V gene is TRBV21-1, the J gene TRBJ2-3; no DNA check was done on the table's D call, TRBD2. TRBV21-1 is a pseudogene segment. This CDR3 comprises 11 residues. The CDR3 nucleotides are TGTGCCAGCTGGGGGGAGGCGACGCAGTATTTT. It yields the protein CASWGEATQYF.

The CDR3 here is CASSSVIGDSPLHF. The CDR3 region has the DNA TGTGCCAGCAGTTCAGTTATCGGGGATTCACCCCTCCACTTT. V is TRBV6-5 and J is TRBJ1-6; D gene unclear. Germline V lookup: CDR1 MNHEY, CDR2 SVGAGI. The CDR3 has 14 residues. V was shortened by 4 bases and J by 8 bases, with 12 bases between the two germline ends.

The J gene is TRBJ2-3, the V gene TRBV5-1; TRBD1 is a possible D gene (5 bases). The V gene lost 2 bases and the J gene lost 5 bases, with 24 bases spanning the gap. The germline V gene has CDR1 SGHRS and CDR2 YFSETQ. The CDR3 runs 18 residues. CDR3 DNA sequence: TGCGCCAGCAGCTTTGGGCTAACTACGACCCTTAGGGGAGATACGCAGTATTTT. Its translation is CASSFGLTTTLRGDTQYF.